This T cell receptor beta chain was found in a study of neurological immune-mediated disorders. The team produced cDNA through 5'RACE using 10-nucleotide random UMIs. TCRdb recomputed calls from the 5' RACE reads with MiXCR, one row per CDR3 protein. The table has 84,000 or so distinct CDR3 sequences, around 10% seen once. The CDR3 has 14 residues. V lost 7 bases and J lost 6, with 17 bases in between. The table lists this clonotype with many counts. This chain joins TRBV12-3 or TRBV12-4 and TRBJ2-3; D may be TRBD2 (6 bases). The specimen was PBMCs. The clonotype comes from a man aged 35-49 years in good health. CDR3 bases: TGTGCCAGCACACCGGGGGATTTTCCGGATACGCAGTATTTT. Its protein is CASTPGDFPDTQYF.